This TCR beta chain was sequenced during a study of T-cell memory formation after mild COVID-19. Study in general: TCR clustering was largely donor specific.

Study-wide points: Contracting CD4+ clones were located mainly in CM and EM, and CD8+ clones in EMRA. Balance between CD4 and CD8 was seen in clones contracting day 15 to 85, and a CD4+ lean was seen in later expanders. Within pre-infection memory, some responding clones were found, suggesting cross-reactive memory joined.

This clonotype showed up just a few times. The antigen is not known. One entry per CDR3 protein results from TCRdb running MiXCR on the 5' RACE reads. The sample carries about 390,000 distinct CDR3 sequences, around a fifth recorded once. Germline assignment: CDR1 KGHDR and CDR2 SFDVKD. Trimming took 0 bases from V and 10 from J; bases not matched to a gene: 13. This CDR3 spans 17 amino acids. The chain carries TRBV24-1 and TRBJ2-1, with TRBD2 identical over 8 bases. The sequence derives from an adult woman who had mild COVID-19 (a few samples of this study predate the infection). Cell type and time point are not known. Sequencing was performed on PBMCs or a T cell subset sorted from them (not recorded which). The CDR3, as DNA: TGTGCCACCAGTGATTTGTTCTCCTCGGGAGGGCCGGGAGAGCAGTTCTTC. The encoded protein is CATSDLFSSGGPGEQFF.